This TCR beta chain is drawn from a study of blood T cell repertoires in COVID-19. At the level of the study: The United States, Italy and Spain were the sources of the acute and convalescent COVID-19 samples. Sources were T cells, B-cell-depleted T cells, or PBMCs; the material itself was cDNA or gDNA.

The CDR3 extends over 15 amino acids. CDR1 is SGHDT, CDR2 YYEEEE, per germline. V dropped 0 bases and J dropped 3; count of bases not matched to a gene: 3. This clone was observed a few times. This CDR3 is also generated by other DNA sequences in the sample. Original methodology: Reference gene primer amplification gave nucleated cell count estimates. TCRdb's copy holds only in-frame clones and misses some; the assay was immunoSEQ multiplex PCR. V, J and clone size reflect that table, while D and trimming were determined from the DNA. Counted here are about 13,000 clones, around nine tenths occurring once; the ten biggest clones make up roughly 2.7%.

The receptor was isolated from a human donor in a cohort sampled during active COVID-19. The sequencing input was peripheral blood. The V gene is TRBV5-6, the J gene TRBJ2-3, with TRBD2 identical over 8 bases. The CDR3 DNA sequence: TGTGCCAGCAGCTTGGTGGCTAGCGGGACAGATACGCAGTATTTT. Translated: CASSLVASGTDTQYF.